The clone carrying this TCR beta chain appeared once. Germline lookup yields CDR1 GTSNPN and CDR2 SVGIG (reference sequence). This CDR3 is built from 14 residues. The ends were cut back, 0 bases at V and 3 bases at J, with 11 bases in the middle. Sample time point: pretreatment peripheral blood. There were between 1 and 8 samples from each patient, taken pretreatment and on-treatment. The sample comes from a study of PD-L1 blockade in urothelial cancer. Study as a whole: Patients commenced atezolizumab at some point between 2014 and 2015, and it was given at 1,200 mg intravenously every 3 weeks. Men with urothelial cancer arising in the bladder made up about 90% of the roughly 30 patients. Investigators checked blood 3 weeks (second dose) and 6 weeks after treatment start.

The data were produced by immunoSEQ multiplex PCR, yet TCRdb's version contains in-frame clones alone and is incomplete. Here the sample spans some 45,000 clones, around 84% being singletons. The chain employs TRBV30 and TRBJ1-1; the D gene is possibly TRBD1 (6 bases). The source is a man in his sixties with urothelial cancer. The source material was PBMCs, sampled around atezolizumab (anti-PD-L1) treatment. CDR3 sequence: CAWSVAGVYTEAFF. The DNA for the CDR3 is TGTGCCTGGAGTGTAGCAGGGGTCTACACTGAAGCTTTCTTT.